The 27 T cell receptor beta chains given below trace back to one sample, sequenced in a study of T cell changes during pregnancy in multiple sclerosis. The assay was immunoSEQ multiplex PCR, and TCRdb's table has in-frame clones only and misses some. The table includes tens of thousands of clones, less than 95% detected once. This sample comprised peripheral blood, obtained in the third trimester of pregnancy. The receptors here all came from a female donor with multiple sclerosis, enrolled in a pregnancy study.

J is TRBJ1-4 and V is TRBV19; 9 positions match TRBD1. Germline V gene lookup returns CDR1 LNHDA and CDR2 SQIVND (reference sequence). Trimming took 2 bases from V and 5 from J; bases not matched to a gene: 0. The CDR3 spans 14 residues. CDR3 region: CASSITGGNEKLFF. CDR3 DNA sequence: TGTGCCAGTAGTATAACAGGGGGCAATGAAAAACTGTTTTTT.

V is TRBV10-3 and J is TRBJ1-2; D is uncertain. The germline CDR1 and CDR2 sequences are ENHRY and SYGVKD. This CDR3 contains 14 residues. V lost 2 bases, J lost 8 bases, and 15 bases lay in between. CDR3 region: CAISEPTETRGYTF. CDR3 bases: TGTGCCATCAGTGAGCCCACCGAAACGAGGGGCTACACCTTC.

The V gene is TRBV7-9, the J gene TRBJ1-4; tentatively, D is TRBD1 (6 bases). Germline values: CDR1 SEHNR, CDR2 FQNEAQ (reference sequence). CDR3 length: 17 amino acids. Trimming shortened V by 3 bases and J by 5 bases, and 19 bases separated the two germline ends. CDR3 in DNA: TGTGCCAGCAGCTTCCTCCCGGGACAAGGGGGAAATGAAAAACTGTTTTTT. Protein: CASSFLPGQGGNEKLFF.

The chain joins TRBV5-1 to TRBJ2-1; the match to TRBD2 covers 9 bases. The trim removed 2 bases at V and 8 bases at J, leaving 8 bases unmatched. CDR1 and CDR2 from the germline V gene are SGHRS and YFSETQ. The CDR3 extends over 15 amino acids. DNA for the CDR3: TGCGCCAGCAGCTTCATTGCGGGGGGGGGCTATGAGCAGTTCTTC. This sequence encodes CASSFIAGGGYEQFF.

This sequence joins TRBV25-1 and TRBJ2-1, with D perhaps TRBD1 (6 bases). V was pared by 2 bases and J by 1 base, with 9 bases between. The CDR3 runs 15 residues. Germline CDR1 reads MGHDK; CDR2 reads SYGVNS. The CDR3 region has the DNA TGTGCCAGCAGTGAAGGCAGGGGATCCTACAATGAGCAGTTCTTC. Translation gives CASSEGRGSYNEQFF.

The CDR3 DNA reads as TGTGCCAGCAGCATAGATAGCAATCAGCCCCAGCATTTT. Its protein product is CASSIDSNQPQHF. This chain links TRBV5-5 with TRBJ1-5; D is undetermined. CDR1 and CDR2 from the germline V gene are SGHKS and YYEKEE (reference sequence). The CDR3 is 13 residues long. V was trimmed by 4 bases and J by 0 bases, leaving 5 bases between them.

This chain uses TRBV5-1 with TRBJ2-2; TRBD1 matches 9 bases. The CDR3 runs 17 residues. Germline assignment: CDR1 SGHRS and CDR2 YFSETQ. The trim removed 4 bases at V and 1 base at J, leaving 8 bases unmatched. The CDR3 region is CASSLRQGVMNTGELFF. As DNA, the CDR3 is TGCGCCAGCAGCCTGAGACAGGGGGTTATGAACACCGGGGAGCTGTTTTTT.

This chain uses TRBV5-1 with TRBJ2-1; 11 bases map to TRBD2. Trimming took 1 base from V and 6 from J; bases not matched to a gene: 6. The germline gives CDR1 SGHRS, CDR2 YFSETQ. The CDR3 is made up of 16 amino acids. DNA for the CDR3: TGCGCCAGCAGCTTGTGGCTAGCGGGGGGATCCAATGAGCAGTTCTTC. This sequence encodes CASSLWLAGGSNEQFF.

CDR3 residues: CASSIGHGNQPQHF. The CDR3 DNA reads as TGTGCCAGTAGTATAGGACACGGCAATCAGCCCCAGCATTTT. V is TRBV19 and J is TRBJ1-5, with unresolved D. This CDR3 has 14 residues. Trimming stripped 1 base from V and 2 bases from J, with 6 bases between. The V gene's germline CDR1 is LNHDA and CDR2 SQIVND (reference sequence).

The chain carries TRBV19 and TRBJ2-6; 10 bases match TRBD1. The germline V gene encodes CDR1 LNHDA and CDR2 SQIVND (reference sequence). This CDR3 region has 19 residues. J was trimmed by 1 base and V by 1 base; bases with no gene match: 7. Written as DNA, the CDR3 is TGTGCCAGTAGTATAGCGGACAGGGGGTTAGAGTCTGGGGCCAACGTCCTGACTTTC. It encodes CASSIADRGLESGANVLTF.

The J gene is TRBJ2-2, the V gene TRBV4-1; no clear D gene. Looked up from germline, CDR1 is MGHRA and CDR2 is YSYEKL. The CDR3 is 11 amino acids. The V gene lost 6 bases and the J gene lost 7 bases, with 6 bases spanning the gap. This CDR3 reads CASSFNGELFF. CDR3 DNA sequence: TGCGCCAGCAGTTTTAACGGGGAGCTGTTTTTT.

This clone was detected only a few times. The V gene is TRBV7-6, the J gene TRBJ2-3; TRBD2 matches at 8 bases. Looked up from germline, CDR1 is SGHVS and CDR2 is FNYEAQ. Trimming removed 5 bases from V and 6 bases from J; junction bases left unmatched: 19. The CDR3 totals 18 residues. CDR3 coding DNA: TGTGCCAGCAGCCTGGGGCGGGGGGACCCCGGGGGTCAGGATACGCAGTATTTT. Its protein is CASSLGRGDPGGQDTQYF.

The chain combines TRBV4-1 with TRBJ1-4; D is undetermined. The CDR3 consists of 14 residues. V lost 1 base and J 2 bases, leaving 5 bases between the germline ends. Germline CDR1 reads MGHRA; CDR2 reads YSYEKL. The CDR3 DNA reads TGCGCCAGCAGCCAAGTCTCGACTAATGAAAAACTGTTTTTT. Its translation is CASSQVSTNEKLFF.

V gene TRBV6-1 combines with J gene TRBJ1-2; D remains ambiguous. This CDR3 has 15 amino acids. The germline gives CDR1 MNHNS, CDR2 SASEGT. The V end lost 0 bases, the J end lost 4 bases, and 12 bases lay between the germline ends. The CDR3 reads CASSEAMTLAYGYTF. The CDR3 nucleotides are TGTGCCAGCAGTGAAGCGATGACATTGGCCTATGGCTACACCTTC.

This chain joins TRBV30 and TRBJ1-1, with D perhaps matching TRBD1 (6 bases). Germline CDR1 is GTSNPN and CDR2 is SVGIG (reference sequence). V lost 5 bases and J 11 bases, leaving 12 bases between the germline ends. The CDR3 has 10 amino acids. The CDR3 reads CAWATGRAFF. The CDR3, as DNA: TGTGCCTGGGCAACAGGGCGCGCTTTCTTT.

The chain joins TRBV5-4 to TRBJ1-2, with D uncertain. The germline V and J ends were trimmed by 7 bases and 8 bases, with 6 bases remaining between them. Germline assignment: CDR1 SGHNT and CDR2 YYREEE (reference sequence). The CDR3 is made up of 9 amino acids. The CDR3 region is CASYKGYTF. In DNA form, the CDR3 reads TGTGCCAGCTACAAAGGCTACACCTTC.

The chain links TRBV4-2 to TRBJ2-2; TRBD1 is a possible D gene (8 bases). V gave up 4 bases and J gave up 0 bases, with 21 bases separating them. The CDR3 runs 19 residues. The germline V gene encodes CDR1 LGHNA and CDR2 YNFKEQ. CDR3 sequence (DNA): TGTGCCAGCAGCCTTGGGGGGGTCAGGGGGCGATCGAACACCGGGGAGCTGTTTTTT. Residues: CASSLGGVRGRSNTGELFF.

The chain couples TRBV11-2 to TRBJ2-1, with D maybe TRBD2 (5 bases). CDR1 SGHAT and CDR2 FQNNGV come from the germline V gene. Between the trimmed V and J ends, which lost 4 bases and 7 bases, there was a span of 11 bases. The CDR3 runs to 13 residues. CDR3 region: CASSSPRGNEQFF. For the CDR3, the DNA is TGTGCCAGCAGCTCACCACGGGGTAATGAGCAGTTCTTC.

The V gene is TRBV6-6, the J gene TRBJ2-1, with a tentative D call TRBD2 (6 bases). Between the trimmed V and J ends, which lost 2 bases and 8 bases, there was a span of 16 bases. The CDR3 has 15 residues. Germline-derived CDR1 and CDR2 are MNHNY and SVGAGI (reference sequence). CDR3 sequence (DNA): TGTGCCAGCAGTTACATAGTCCTGGAGGGCCATGAGCAGTTCTTC. The encoded protein is CASSYIVLEGHEQFF.

The chain carries TRBV7-2 and TRBJ2-1; a possible D gene is TRBD2 (5 bases). The CDR3 extends over 16 amino acids. Germline V CDR1 and CDR2: SGHTA, FQGNSA. V was pared by 5 bases and J by 2 bases, with 16 bases between. CDR3 sequence reads: CASSPSIGVAYNEQFF. DNA for the CDR3: TGTGCCAGCAGCCCTAGCATTGGGGTTGCCTACAATGAGCAGTTCTTC.

The chain is built from TRBV13 and TRBJ2-2; TRBD1 matches at 9 bases. Germline V lookup: CDR1 PRHDT, CDR2 FYEKMQ (reference sequence). This CDR3 contains 15 residues. Trimming removed 3 bases from V and 5 bases from J; junction bases left unmatched: 4. The CDR3, as DNA: TGTGCCAGCAGCTTCCTCGGACAGGGGACCGGGGAGCTGTTTTTT. Translating gives CASSFLGQGTGELFF.

This CDR3 reads CASSSRTTGANVLTF. Written as DNA, the CDR3 is TGTGCCAGCAGCTCTCGGACAACTGGGGCCAACGTCCTGACTTTC. The chain couples TRBV5-6 to TRBJ2-6; tentatively, D is TRBD1 (5 bases). The CDR3 runs 15 residues. Germline V gives CDR1 SGHDT, CDR2 YYEEEE. Trimming removed 3 bases from V and 2 bases from J, with 9 bases in between.

This clone was counted only a few times. The rearrangement uses TRBV11-2 and TRBJ1-6; D unresolved. The germline V gene has CDR1 SGHAT and CDR2 FQNNGV. V was trimmed by 5 bases and J by 9 bases, leaving 23 bases between them. The CDR3 sequence is 17 residues long. CDR3 nucleotides: TGTGCCAGCAGCCCATACAGCCTCCGGATCAGAGCTTCACCCCTCCACTTT. It encodes CASSPYSLRIRASPLHF.

This clone has just one count. V and J are TRBV30 and TRBJ1-5; maybe TRBD1 (6 bases). The CDR3 is 14 amino acids. With 4 bases removed from V and 6 bases from J, the gap between germline ends came to 16 bases. Germline CDR1 and CDR2: GTSNPN and SVGIG (reference sequence). The CDR3 coding sequence is TGTGCCTGGATGGTACAGGGCTGTCGTCAGCCCCAGCATTTT. Protein product: CAWMVQGCRQPQHF.

This chain joins TRBV5-6 and TRBJ1-2; D remains ambiguous. The CDR3 spans 14 residues. Germline V gene sequence: CDR1 SGHDT, CDR2 YYEEEE. Trimming pared 0 bases from V and 4 bases from J, leaving 10 bases between. This CDR3 reads CASSLGRVVYGYTF. The DNA of the CDR3 is TGTGCCAGCAGCTTGGGACGGGTCGTCTATGGCTACACCTTC.

J is TRBJ1-1 and V is TRBV15, with no clear D. V lost 7 bases to trimming and J lost 0 bases, with 6 bases between them. This CDR3 region has 12 residues. Germline-derived CDR1 and CDR2 are LNHNV and YYDKDF (reference sequence). This CDR3 reads CATKRVNTEAFF. In nucleotides, the CDR3 is TGTGCCACCAAACGGGTGAACACTGAAGCTTTCTTT. Based on the CDR3 plus reference TRBV15 and TRBJ1-1, the full variable domain is DAMVIQNPRYQVTQFGKPVTLSCSQTLNHNVMYWYQQKSSQAPKLLFHYYDKDFNNEADTPDNFQSRRPNTSFCFLDIRSPGLGDTAMYLCATKRVNTEAFFGQGTRLTVV.

This rearrangement joins TRBV6-5 to TRBJ2-3; TRBD2 matches at 11 bases. V lost 9 bases and J lost 4; bases outside the gene matches: 9. There are 15 residues in the CDR3. The germline CDR1 and CDR2 sequences are MNHEY and SVGAGI. The CDR3: CASHTTSGVPDTQYF. The CDR3 DNA reads TGTGCCAGTCATACGACTAGCGGGGTTCCAGATACGCAGTATTTT.